A selection of T cell receptor beta chains follows, all from one sample in a study of blood T cells in healthy people across ages. TCRdb reprocessed the 5' RACE reads with MiXCR, giving one entry per CDR3 protein. The repertoire has some 900,000 distinct CDR3 sequences, 29% of them found once; the top ten carry roughly 17%. Sequenced sample: blood. Receptors were obtained from a woman older than 75 in good health. The CDR3 runs from the conserved cysteine through the conserved F or W. D genes are given only for firm matches. Where a row states a size, it is once, few, many or the class of an expanded clone; other rows omit it.

few,TRBJ2-3,-,TRBV19,TGTGCCAGTAGTCCCCGAGGGGGATCGGGCACAGATACGCAGTATTTT,CASSPRGGSGTDTQYF
-,TRBJ2-1,TRBD1,TRBV7-6,TGTGCCAGCAGCTTATGGACAGGGGAGAATGAGCAGTTCTTC,CASSLWTGENEQFF
-,TRBJ2-7,-,TRBV29-1,TGCAGCGTTGAATCTGTAGCGAGGGGAGGTGAGTACTTC,CSVESVARGGEYF
many,TRBJ2-3,-,TRBV20-1,TGCAGTGCTAGAGATCCAGGGGCCCATACGCAGTATTTT,CSARDPGAHTQYF
few,TRBJ2-3,-,TRBV30,TGTGCCTGGAGTCAGTTAGATACGCAGTATTTT,CAWSQLDTQYF
-,TRBJ2-7,-,TRBV5-1,TGCGCCAGCAGCTTCGACCCGTCAGGGATTGGCTACGAGCAGTACTTC,CASSFDPSGIGYEQYF
-,TRBJ2-1,TRBD2,TRBV20-1,TGCAGTGCTAGCGCGGGGGTCGCCAGACATGAGCAGTTCTTC,CSASAGVARHEQFF
once,TRBJ2-7,-,TRBV6-5,TGTGCCAGCAGTTACGGAAGGGGTCACGAGCAGTACTTC,CASSYGRGHEQYF
-,TRBJ2-3,TRBD2,TRBV20-1,TGCAGTGCTAGAGATCCAGCGGGGGGCGGGATGACAGATACGCAGTATTTT,CSARDPAGGGMTDTQYF
many,TRBJ2-7,-,TRBV4-3,TGCGCCAGCAGCCAAGAAACGGTAACCTACGAGCAGTACTTC,CASSQETVTYEQYF
-,TRBJ2-5,-,TRBV7-9,TGTGCCAGCAGCTTAGGGGACACCCGTGATGAGCAGTACTTC,CASSLGDTRDEQYF
few,TRBJ1-4,-,TRBV7-9,TGTGCCAGCAGCCTAGGGATTACTAATGAAAAACTGTTTTTT,CASSLGITNEKLFF
once,TRBJ1-2,-,TRBV7-9,TGTGCCAGCAGCCGACCTCCACTTGGCTACACCTTC,CASSRPPLGYTF
-,TRBJ2-7,-,TRBV6-5,TGTGCCAGCAGTTCAGACTATAAACTTAGCTCCTACGAGCAGTACTTC,CASSSDYKLSSYEQYF
-,TRBJ2-1,TRBD2,TRBV6-6,TGTGCCAGCAGTCCCGATGTAGCGGGGGGGCCGTATGAGCAGTTCTTC,CASSPDVAGGPYEQFF
-,TRBJ2-7,-,TRBV3-1,TGTGCCAGCAGCCAGTCGCAGAGGGTGCAGTACTTC,CASSQSQRVQYF
-,TRBJ2-2,-,TRBV10-3,TGTGCCATCAGTGAGTTACAGGGCGCCACCGGGGAGCTGTTTTTT,CAISELQGATGELFF
-,TRBJ2-3,TRBD2,TRBV6-1,TGTGCCGGCAGTCGCGGGACTAGCGGGGATTCGGGCACAGGTACGCAGTATTTT,CAGSRGTSGDSGTGTQYF
many,TRBJ2-5,TRBD2,TRBV4-1,TGCGCCAGCAGCCGCCGACTAGCGGGGACGGAAGAGACCCAGTACTTC,CASSRRLAGTEETQYF
many,TRBJ2-5,TRBD2,TRBV20-1,TGCAGTGCGGAGGGACTAGCGGGGGGGCAAAAAGAGACCCAGTACTTC,CSAEGLAGGQKETQYF
many,TRBJ2-1,TRBD1,TRBV10-3,TGTGCCATCAAAGGACAGGCAGATTACAATGAGCAGTTCTTC,CAIKGQADYNEQFF
few,TRBJ1-2,TRBD1,TRBV6-2/TRBV6-3,TGTGCCAGCAGTTACTCCCACAGGGGGCATAATGGCTACACCTTC,CASSYSHRGHNGYTF
many,TRBJ2-1,-,TRBV12-3/TRBV12-4,TGTGCCAGCAGGAGCCGGGACTTCTACAATGAGCAGTTCTTC,CASRSRDFYNEQFF
-,TRBJ2-3,TRBD2,TRBV7-2,TGTGCCAGCAGCTTAGAACTAGCGGGGGATTTCGTCACAGATACGCAGTATTTT,CASSLELAGDFVTDTQYF
few,TRBJ2-3,TRBD1,TRBV11-2,TGTGCCAGCAGTCCACCGGGACAGCGACTCACAGATACGCAGTATTTT,CASSPPGQRLTDTQYF
many,TRBJ1-2,-,TRBV19,TGTGCCAGTAGGAAGGACGTTGCCACTAACTATGGCTACACCTTC,CASRKDVATNYGYTF
many,TRBJ2-7,TRBD2,TRBV10-3,TGTGCCATCAAAATAGCGGGGGGGAACTACGAGCAGTACTTC,CAIKIAGGNYEQYF
many,TRBJ1-4,TRBD1,TRBV5-5,TGTGCCAGCAGCCCTTCCGGGACAGGGGATGAAAAACTGTTTTTT,CASSPSGTGDEKLFF
many,TRBJ2-5,-,TRBV7-2,TGTGCCAGCAGCCCTAGCGTCCCCGAGACCCAGTACTTC,CASSPSVPETQYF
-,TRBJ1-3,TRBD1,TRBV7-6,TGTGCCAGCAGCCCCGGACAGGGCTGGGAAAACACCATATATTTT,CASSPGQGWENTIYF
many,TRBJ1-5,TRBD1,TRBV5-6,TGTGCCAGCAGCTTGGCCGGGACAGGGAGTCAGCCCCAGCATTTT,CASSLAGTGSQPQHF
many,TRBJ2-1,-,TRBV5-1,TGCGCCAGCAGCTTGGAGGGGAACACCTACAATGAGCAGTTCTTC,CASSLEGNTYNEQFF
-,TRBJ1-5,-,TRBV2,TGTGCCAGCAGTGAATCCGGGGTCAATCAGCCCCAGCATTTT,CASSESGVNQPQHF
few,TRBJ1-1,TRBD1,TRBV11-2,TGTGCCAGCAGCTTAGAGGTTCATCGACAGGGGGCAAAGGGAACTGAAGCTTTCTTT,CASSLEVHRQGAKGTEAFF
-,TRBJ2-7,TRBD2,TRBV7-2,TGTGCCAGCAGCTTTAGAACGGCCGGGGGGGTCTACAATGAGCAGTACTTC,CASSFRTAGGVYNEQYF
-,TRBJ2-5,TRBD2,TRBV29-1,TGCAGCGTGGTCGCCGCTAGCGGGGGAACCCAAGAGACCCAGTACTTC,CSVVAASGGTQETQYF
-,TRBJ2-5,-,TRBV4-1,TGCGCCAGCAGCCAATTTAGGCTTGGGGTGCAGTACTTC,CASSQFRLGVQYF
-,TRBJ2-1,-,TRBV4-1,TGCGCCAGCAGCCAAGGCGGGGATCACAATGAGCAGTTCTTC,CASSQGGDHNEQFF
-,TRBJ1-5,-,TRBV6-5,TGTGCCAGCAATTACAAGGGGAATCAGCCCCAGCATTTT,CASNYKGNQPQHF
-,TRBJ2-6,-,TRBV27,TGTGCCAGCAGGGCCTGGGGGGCGGGGGCCAACGTCCTGACTTTC,CASRAWGAGANVLTF
-,TRBJ1-5,-,TRBV11-2,TGTGCCAGCAGCCCGAGCGGTAATAGCAATCAGCCCCAGCATTTT,CASSPSGNSNQPQHF
many,TRBJ2-1,TRBD1,TRBV10-3,TGTGCCATCAGTGAGGGACAGGACAATGAGCAGTTCTTC,CAISEGQDNEQFF